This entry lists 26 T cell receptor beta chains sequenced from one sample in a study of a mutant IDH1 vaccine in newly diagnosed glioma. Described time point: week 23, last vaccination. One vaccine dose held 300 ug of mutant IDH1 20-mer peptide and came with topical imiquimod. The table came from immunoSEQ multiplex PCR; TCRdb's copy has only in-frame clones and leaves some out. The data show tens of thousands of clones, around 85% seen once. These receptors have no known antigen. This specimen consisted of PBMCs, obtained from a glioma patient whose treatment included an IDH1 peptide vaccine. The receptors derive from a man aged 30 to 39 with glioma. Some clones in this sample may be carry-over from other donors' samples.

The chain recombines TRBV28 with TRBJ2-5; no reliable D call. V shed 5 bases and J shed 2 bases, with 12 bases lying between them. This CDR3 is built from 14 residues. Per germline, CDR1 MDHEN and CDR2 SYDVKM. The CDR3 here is CASSPLEVQETQYF. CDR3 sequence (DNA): TGTGCCAGCAGTCCGCTAGAGGTTCAAGAGACCCAGTACTTC.

In DNA, the CDR3 is TGTGCCAGCAGCTTGGGCAGGGCACCTAATGAAAAACTGTTTTTT. Translated, it gives CASSLGRAPNEKLFF. The V and J genes are TRBV7-9 and TRBJ1-4; D is perhaps TRBD1 (5 bases). The V gene's germline CDR1 is SEHNR and CDR2 FQNEAQ (reference sequence). Trimming took off 3 bases at V and 3 bases at J, with 11 bases between the two ends. CDR3 size: 15 residues.

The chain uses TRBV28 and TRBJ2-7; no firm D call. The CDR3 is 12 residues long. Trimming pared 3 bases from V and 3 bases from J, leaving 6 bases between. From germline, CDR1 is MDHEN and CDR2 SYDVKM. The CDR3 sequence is CASSFGDYEQYF. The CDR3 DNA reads TGTGCCAGCAGTTTTGGAGACTACGAGCAGTACTTC.

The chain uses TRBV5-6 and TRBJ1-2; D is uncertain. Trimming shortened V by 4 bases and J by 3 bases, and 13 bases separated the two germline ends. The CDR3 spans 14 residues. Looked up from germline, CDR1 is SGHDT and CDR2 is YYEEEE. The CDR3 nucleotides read TGTGCCAGCAGCACCCCTGGGGTGTACTATGGCTACACCTTC. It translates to CASSTPGVYYGYTF.

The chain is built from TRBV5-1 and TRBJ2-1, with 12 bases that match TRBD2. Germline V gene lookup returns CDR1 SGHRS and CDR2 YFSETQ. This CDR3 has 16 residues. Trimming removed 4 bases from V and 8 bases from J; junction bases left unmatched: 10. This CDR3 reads CASSERPSGGADEQFF. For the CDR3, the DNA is TGCGCCAGCAGCGAACGACCTAGCGGGGGGGCTGATGAGCAGTTCTTC.

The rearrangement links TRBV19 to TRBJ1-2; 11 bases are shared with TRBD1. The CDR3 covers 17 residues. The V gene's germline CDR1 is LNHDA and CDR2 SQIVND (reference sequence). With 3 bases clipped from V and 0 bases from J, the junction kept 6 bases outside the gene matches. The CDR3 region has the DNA TGTGCCAGTAGTATCGGACAGGGGGCGACCACTAACTATGGCTACACCTTC. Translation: CASSIGQGATTNYGYTF.

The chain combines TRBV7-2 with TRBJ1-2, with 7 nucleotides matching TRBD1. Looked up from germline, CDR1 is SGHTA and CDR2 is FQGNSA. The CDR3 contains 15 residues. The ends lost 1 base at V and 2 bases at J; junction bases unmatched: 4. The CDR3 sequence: CASSLGQGPNYGYTF. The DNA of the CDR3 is TGTGCCAGCAGCTTAGGACAGGGCCCAAACTATGGCTACACCTTC.

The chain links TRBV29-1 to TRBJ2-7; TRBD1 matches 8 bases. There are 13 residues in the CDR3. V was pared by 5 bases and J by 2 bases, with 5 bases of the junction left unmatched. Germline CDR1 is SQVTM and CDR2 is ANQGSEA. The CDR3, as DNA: TGCAGCGTTTCCGGGACAGGAGCCTACGAGCAGTACTTC. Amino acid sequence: CSVSGTGAYEQYF.

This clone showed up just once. The CDR3 spells CATSRDWVDKNTDTQYF. The CDR3 coding sequence is TGTGCCACCAGCAGAGATTGGGTCGACAAGAACACAGATACGCAGTATTTT. This rearrangement joins TRBV15 to TRBJ2-3; D remains ambiguous. The CDR3 is made up of 17 amino acids. V lost 0 bases, J lost 2 bases, and 15 bases lay in between. From germline, CDR1 is LNHNV and CDR2 YYDKDF (reference sequence).

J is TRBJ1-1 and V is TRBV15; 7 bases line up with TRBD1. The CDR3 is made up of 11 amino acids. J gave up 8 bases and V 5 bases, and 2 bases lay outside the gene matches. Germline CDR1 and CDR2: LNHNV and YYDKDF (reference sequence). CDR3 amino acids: CATSQGGEAFF. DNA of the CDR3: TGTGCCACCAGCCAGGGGGGGGAAGCTTTCTTT.

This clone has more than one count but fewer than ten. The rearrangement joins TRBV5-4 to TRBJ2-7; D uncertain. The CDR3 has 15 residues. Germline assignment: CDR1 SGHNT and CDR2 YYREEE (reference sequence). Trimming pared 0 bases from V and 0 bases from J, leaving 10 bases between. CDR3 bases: TGTGCCAGCAGCTTGGAACAGCTTCCCTCCTACGAGCAGTACTTC. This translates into CASSLEQLPSYEQYF.

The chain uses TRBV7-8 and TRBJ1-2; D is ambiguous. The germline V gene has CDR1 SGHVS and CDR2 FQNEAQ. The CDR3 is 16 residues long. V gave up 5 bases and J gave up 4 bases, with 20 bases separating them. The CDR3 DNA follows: TGTGCCAGCAGCGTACATCCGCAGTCTACCCTCTATGGCTACACCTTC. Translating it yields CASSVHPQSTLYGYTF.

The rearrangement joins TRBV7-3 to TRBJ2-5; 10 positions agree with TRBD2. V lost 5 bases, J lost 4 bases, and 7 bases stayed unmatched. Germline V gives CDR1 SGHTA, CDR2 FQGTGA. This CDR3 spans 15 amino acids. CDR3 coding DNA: TGTGCCAGCAGCACAAGCGGGGGGGCCGGAGAGACCCAGTACTTC. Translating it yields CASSTSGGAGETQYF.

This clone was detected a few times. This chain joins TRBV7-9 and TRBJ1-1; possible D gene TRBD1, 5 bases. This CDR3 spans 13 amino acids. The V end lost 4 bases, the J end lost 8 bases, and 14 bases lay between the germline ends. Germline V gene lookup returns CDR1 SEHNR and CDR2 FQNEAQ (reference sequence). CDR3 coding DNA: TGTGCCAGCAGCTCCGTGGTCGGGGCGGAAGCTTTCTTT. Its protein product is CASSSVVGAEAFF.

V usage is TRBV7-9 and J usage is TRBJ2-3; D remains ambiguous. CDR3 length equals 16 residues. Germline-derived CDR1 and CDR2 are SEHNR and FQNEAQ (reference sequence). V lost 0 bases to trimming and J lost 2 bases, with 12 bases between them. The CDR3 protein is CASSLALRGATDTQYF. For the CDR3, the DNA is TGTGCCAGCAGCTTAGCGTTACGTGGAGCCACAGATACGCAGTATTTT.

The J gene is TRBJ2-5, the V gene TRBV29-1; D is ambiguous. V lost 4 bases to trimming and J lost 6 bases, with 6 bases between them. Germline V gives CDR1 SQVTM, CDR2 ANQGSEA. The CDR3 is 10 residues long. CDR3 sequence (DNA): TGCAGCGTTGTAGGACAGACCCAGTACTTC. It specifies CSVVGQTQYF.

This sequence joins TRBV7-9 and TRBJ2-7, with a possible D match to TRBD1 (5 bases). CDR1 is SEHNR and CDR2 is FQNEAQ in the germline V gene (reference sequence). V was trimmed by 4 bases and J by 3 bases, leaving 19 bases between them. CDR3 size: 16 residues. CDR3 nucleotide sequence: TGTGCCAGCAGCTCGAGCCCGGACACACAATTCTACGAGCAGTACTTC. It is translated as CASSSSPDTQFYEQYF. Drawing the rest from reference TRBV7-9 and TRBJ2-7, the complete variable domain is DTGVSQNPRHKITKRGQNVTFRCDPISEHNRLYWYRQTLGQGPEFLTYFQNEAQLEKSRLLSDRFSAERPKGSFSTLEIQRTEQGDSAMYLCASSSSPDTQFYEQYFGPGTRLTVT.

The CDR3 DNA follows: TGTGCCAGCAGGCTAAACGGCAATCAGCCCCAGCATTTT. The encoded protein is CASRLNGNQPQHF. The chain carries TRBV6-5 and TRBJ1-5; no clear D gene. CDR3 length: 13 residues. Trimming removed 6 bases from V and 2 bases from J, with 8 bases in between. Looked up from germline, CDR1 is MNHEY and CDR2 is SVGAGI.

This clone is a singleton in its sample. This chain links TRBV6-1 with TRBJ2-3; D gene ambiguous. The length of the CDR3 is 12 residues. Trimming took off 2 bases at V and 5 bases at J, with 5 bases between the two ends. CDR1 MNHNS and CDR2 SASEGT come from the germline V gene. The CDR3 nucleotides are TGTGCCAGCAGTGAAACTCGAGATACGCAGTATTTT. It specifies CASSETRDTQYF.

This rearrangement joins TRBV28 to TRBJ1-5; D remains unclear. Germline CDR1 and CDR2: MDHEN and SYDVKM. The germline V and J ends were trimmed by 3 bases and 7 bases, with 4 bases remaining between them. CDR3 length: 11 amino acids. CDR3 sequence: CASSFGQPQHF. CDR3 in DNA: TGTGCCAGCAGTTTCGGACAGCCCCAGCATTTT.

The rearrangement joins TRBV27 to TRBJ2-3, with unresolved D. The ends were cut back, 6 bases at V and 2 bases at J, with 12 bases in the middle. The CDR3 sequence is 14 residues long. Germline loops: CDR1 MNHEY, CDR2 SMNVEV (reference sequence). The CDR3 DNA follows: TGTGCCAGCAGCAGTTCGGGCGACACAGATACGCAGTATTTT. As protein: CASSSSGDTDTQYF.

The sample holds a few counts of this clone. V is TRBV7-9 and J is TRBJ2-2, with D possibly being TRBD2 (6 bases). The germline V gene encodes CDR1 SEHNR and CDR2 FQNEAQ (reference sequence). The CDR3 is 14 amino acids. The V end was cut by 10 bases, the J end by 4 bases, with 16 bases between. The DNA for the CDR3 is TGTGCCATCAAGAGGGAGGACGGCACCGGGGAGCTGTTTTTT. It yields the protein CAIKREDGTGELFF. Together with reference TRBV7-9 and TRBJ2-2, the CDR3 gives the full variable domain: DTGVSQNPRHKITKRGQNVTFRCDPISEHNRLYWYRQTLGQGPEFLTYFQNEAQLEKSRLLSDRFSAERPKGSFSTLEIQRTEQGDSAMYLCAIKREDGTGELFFGEGSRLTVL.

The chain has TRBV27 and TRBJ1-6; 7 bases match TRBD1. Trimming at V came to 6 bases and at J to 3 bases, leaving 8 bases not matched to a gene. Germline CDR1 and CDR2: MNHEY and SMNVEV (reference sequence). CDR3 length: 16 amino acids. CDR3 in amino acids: CASRGTAAVYNSPLHF. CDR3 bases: TGTGCCAGCAGGGGGACAGCGGCCGTCTATAATTCACCCCTCCACTTT.

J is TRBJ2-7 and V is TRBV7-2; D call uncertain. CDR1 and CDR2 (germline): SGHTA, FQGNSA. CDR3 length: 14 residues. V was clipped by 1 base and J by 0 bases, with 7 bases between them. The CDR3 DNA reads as TGTGCCAGCAGCTTAGTGGCCGGCTCCTACGAGCAGTACTTC. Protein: CASSLVAGSYEQYF. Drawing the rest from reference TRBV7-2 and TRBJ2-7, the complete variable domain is GAGVSQSPSNKVTEKGKDVELRCDPISGHTALYWYRQSLGQGLEFLIYFQGNSAPDKSGLPSDRFSAERTGGSVSTLTIQRTQQEDSAVYLCASSLVAGSYEQYFGPGTRLTVT.

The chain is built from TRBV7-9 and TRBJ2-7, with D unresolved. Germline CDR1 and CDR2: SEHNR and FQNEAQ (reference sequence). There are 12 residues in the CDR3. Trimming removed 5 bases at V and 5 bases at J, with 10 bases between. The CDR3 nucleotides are TGTGCCAGCAGCGAGGAAGGGAACGAGCAGTACTTC. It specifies CASSEEGNEQYF.

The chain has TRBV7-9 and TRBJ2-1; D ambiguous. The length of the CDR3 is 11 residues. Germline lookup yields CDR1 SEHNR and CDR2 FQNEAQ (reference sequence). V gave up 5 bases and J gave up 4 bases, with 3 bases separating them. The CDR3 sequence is CASSIYNEQFF. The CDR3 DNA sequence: TGTGCCAGCAGCATTTACAATGAGCAGTTCTTC.